Following are 18 T cell receptor beta chains from one sample sequenced in a study of blood T cell repertoires in COVID-19. Clones were sequenced by immunoSEQ multiplex PCR, and TCRdb holds only the in-frame ones, with some missing. The table lists about 97,000 clones, about 89% of them singletons, with roughly 11% in the top ten. The sample was peripheral blood. Receptors originate from a young woman with acute or convalescent COVID-19.

V usage is TRBV11-3 and J usage is TRBJ1-6; no definite D call. The CDR3 covers 12 residues. Germline lookup yields CDR1 SGHNT and CDR2 YENEEA. Trimming took off 5 bases at V and 8 bases at J, with 7 bases between the two ends. The CDR3 loop reads CASSPSDSPLHF. CDR3 nucleotides: TGTGCCAGCAGCCCCAGCGATTCACCCCTCCACTTT.

J is TRBJ2-7 and V is TRBV6-4, with TRBD2 matching over 8 bases. The germline V gene encodes CDR1 MRHNA and CDR2 SNTAGT. CDR3 length: 17 residues. J gave up 5 bases and V 5 bases, and 17 bases lay outside the gene matches. The DNA for the CDR3 is TGTGCCAGCAGTCCGGCCAAAATCCGGGGGGGGAGGGACGAGCAGTACTTC. Protein sequence: CASSPAKIRGGRDEQYF.

The chain links TRBV5-3 to TRBJ2-2; TRBD2 agrees at 7 bases. TRBV5-3 is noted as an ORF with a role that remains uncertain. CDR3 size: 15 residues. V dropped 3 bases and J dropped 0; count of bases not matched to a gene: 2. The CDR3 reads CARSWDYPNTGELFF. The CDR3 coding sequence is TGTGCCAGAAGCTGGGACTATCCGAACACCGGGGAGCTGTTTTTT.

The chain employs TRBV19 and TRBJ1-1; D not certain. Trimming left V 7 bases short and J 3 bases short, with 6 bases between. The germline V gene encodes CDR1 LNHDA and CDR2 SQIVND (reference sequence). The CDR3 loop spans 11 amino acids. The CDR3 DNA is TGTGCCAGTATGCGGGACACTGAAGCTTTCTTT. It specifies CASMRDTEAFF.

This chain uses TRBV13 with TRBJ1-1; TRBD1 matches at 9 bases. The CDR3 has 15 amino acids. Germline trimming cut 4 bases from V and 4 bases from J; bases unmatched to any gene: 7. Germline assignment: CDR1 PRHDT and CDR2 FYEKMQ (reference sequence). CDR3 region: CASSSPGTGITEAFF. Written as DNA, the CDR3 is TGTGCCAGCAGCTCCCCCGGGACAGGGATCACTGAAGCTTTCTTT. Variable domain in full (rest from reference TRBV13 and TRBJ1-1): AAGVIQSPRHLIKEKRETATLKCYPIPRHDTVYWYQQGPGQDPQFLISFYEKMQSDKGSIPDRFSAQQFSDYHSELNMSSLELGDSALYFCASSSPGTGITEAFFGQGTRLTVV.

This rearrangement joins TRBV29-1 to TRBJ1-1; 9 nucleotides agree with TRBD1. With 0 bases clipped from V and 7 bases from J, the junction kept 9 bases outside the gene matches. The CDR3 is made up of 15 amino acids. Germline lookup yields CDR1 SQVTM and CDR2 ANQGSEA. The CDR3, as DNA: TGCAGCGTTGAAGAGGGGGACAGGGCTCTTGGTGAAGCTTTCTTT. This sequence encodes CSVEEGDRALGEAFF. Variable domain in full (rest from reference TRBV29-1 and TRBJ1-1): SAVISQKPSRDICQRGTSLTIQCQVDSQVTMMFWYRQQPGQSLTLIATANQGSEATYESGFVIDKFPISRPNLTFSTLTVSNMSPEDSSIYLCSVEEGDRALGEAFFGQGTRLTVV.

The V gene is TRBV6-1, the J gene TRBJ1-5; 8 bases align to TRBD1. Germline assignment: CDR1 MNHNS and CDR2 SASEGT. V trimming: 2 bases; J trimming: 5 bases; junction bases outside the gene matches: 11. The CDR3 loop spans 17 amino acids. CDR3 nucleotide sequence: TGTGCCAGCAGTGAACCTAGGACAGGGAGAGGAGATCAGCCCCAGCATTTT. Its protein product is CASSEPRTGRGDQPQHF.

The chain links TRBV30 to TRBJ1-5; weak D call: TRBD1 (6 bases). The CDR3 sequence is 16 residues long. Germline CDR1 is GTSNPN and CDR2 is SVGIG (reference sequence). V was pared by 4 bases and J by 3 bases, with 19 bases between. CDR3 DNA sequence: TGTGCCTGGACCCCCGATCCGGGGGGCCCCAATCAGCCCCAGCATTTT. As protein: CAWTPDPGGPNQPQHF.

This clone was counted once. The chain is built from TRBV4-2 and TRBJ1-2; D perhaps matches TRBD1 (6 bases). The length of the CDR3 is 15 residues. Germline lookup yields CDR1 LGHNA and CDR2 YNFKEQ. V lost 0 bases to trimming and J lost 4 bases, with 12 bases between them. In DNA, the CDR3 is TGTGCCAGCAGCCAAGATTCCATGGACAGCTATGGCTACACCTTC. This sequence encodes CASSQDSMDSYGYTF.

The genes are TRBV6-5 and TRBJ1-6; D remains ambiguous. The germline CDR1 and CDR2 sequences are MNHEY and SVGAGI. This CDR3 is 14 amino acids long. Trimming shortened V by 0 bases and J by 7 bases, and 7 bases separated the two germline ends. CDR3 protein: CASSYSTVNSPLHF. The CDR3 DNA sequence: TGTGCCAGCAGTTACTCGACTGTGAATTCACCCCTCCACTTT.

This chain uses TRBV27 with TRBJ2-7; a possible D gene is TRBD1 (5 bases). The length of the CDR3 is 17 residues. Germline V gives CDR1 MNHEY, CDR2 SMNVEV (reference sequence). V lost 3 bases and J lost 4, with 22 bases in between. The CDR3 is CASSFGPPPDKLYEQYF. The CDR3 nucleotides are TGTGCCAGCAGTTTTGGCCCCCCCCCGGACAAGTTGTACGAGCAGTACTTC.

The chain employs TRBV6-4 and TRBJ1-5, with D maybe TRBD1 (5 bases). The CDR3 has 15 amino acids. CDR1 and CDR2 (germline): MRHNA, SNTAGT. V was clipped by 7 bases and J by 0 bases, with 13 bases between them. CDR3 in amino acids: CASIRAGPSNQPQHF. CDR3 bases: TGTGCCAGCATCAGGGCAGGGCCTAGCAATCAGCCCCAGCATTTT.

J is TRBJ2-7 and V is TRBV29-1, with D possibly matching TRBD1 (6 bases). CDR1 and CDR2 from the germline V gene are SQVTM and ANQGSEA. The CDR3 sequence is 14 residues long. V was clipped by 3 bases and J by 6 bases, with 18 bases between them. The CDR3 sequence is CSVERDSGGSEQYF. The DNA for the CDR3 is TGCAGCGTTGAGCGAGACAGTGGGGGCAGCGAGCAGTACTTC.

V and J are TRBV7-2 and TRBJ2-7; no definite D call. From germline, CDR1 is SGHTA and CDR2 FQGNSA. This CDR3 has 13 amino acids. Trimming took off 1 base at V and 2 bases at J, with 6 bases between the two ends. CDR3 DNA: TGTGCCAGCAGCTTAGACAATACCTACGAGCAGTACTTC. It specifies CASSLDNTYEQYF.

The V gene is TRBV27, the J gene TRBJ1-5; perhaps TRBD1 as D (6 bases). This CDR3 is built from 14 residues. Trimming cost V 6 bases and J 0 bases, with 9 bases left between them. CDR1 and CDR2 from the germline V gene are MNHEY and SMNVEV (reference sequence). The CDR3 DNA reads TGTGCCAGCAGGCAGGGGCCTAGCAATCAGCCCCAGCATTTT. Protein product: CASRQGPSNQPQHF.

The DNA for the CDR3 is TGTGCCGGCTCTAGCTCAGATACGCAGTATTTT. Protein sequence: CAGSSSDTQYF. The gene calls are TRBV7-6 and TRBJ2-3; D is perhaps TRBD2 (5 bases). In germline, CDR1 is SGHVS, CDR2 FNYEAQ. V was clipped by 11 bases and J by 4 bases, with 10 bases between them. This CDR3 contains 11 residues.

This clone was seen a few times. The genes are TRBV9 and TRBJ1-1; D possibly corresponds to TRBD1 (5 bases). V gave up 0 bases and J gave up 3 bases, with 12 bases separating them. The germline CDR1 and CDR2 sequences are SGDLS and YYNGEE. This CDR3 contains 15 residues. CDR3 nucleotide sequence: TGTGCCAGCAGCGTAGACCAGGGAAGCGACACTGAAGCTTTCTTT. Protein sequence: CASSVDQGSDTEAFF.

The chain is built from TRBV6-1 and TRBJ2-7; 11 bases are shared with TRBD1. Trimming cost V 2 bases and J 3 bases; bases outside gene matches: 3. The germline CDR1 and CDR2 sequences are MNHNS and SASEGT. The CDR3 covers 15 residues. CDR3 sequence (DNA): TGTGCCAGCAGTGAACCGGGACAGGGGGTCTACGAGCAGTACTTC. It codes for CASSEPGQGVYEQYF.